Listed below are T cell receptor beta chains from one sample, sequenced in a study of graft-versus-host responses after intestinal transplantation. Their antigens remain unidentified. Sequencing was performed with immunoSEQ multiplex PCR; in TCRdb, only in-frame clones are kept and a portion is missing. The repertoire holds some 90,000 clones, about 89% seen once, with roughly 5.6% in the top ten. Specimen: unstimulated CD8+ T cells sorted from spleen or lymph node cells, collected before intestinal transplant. The receptor set was obtained from a human donor who received an intestinal transplant. Each CDR3 is given with its conserved first and last residue. A D gene is named only where the DNA matches it firmly. The size of a clone is reported for some rows only, either as once, few or many, or as a class for expanded clones.

clone size	D gene	J gene	V gene	CDR3 length	CDR3 protein	CDR3 DNA
NA	NA	TRBJ1-5	TRBV27	14	CASSPGQINQPQHF	TGTGCCAGCAGTCCCGGACAAATCAATCAGCCCCAGCATTTT
NA	NA	TRBJ2-7	TRBV28	17	CASSLSYHNTGAYEQYF	TGTGCCAGCAGTTTATCCTACCACAACACAGGCGCCTACGAGCAGTACTTC
NA	NA	TRBJ1-1	TRBV27	14	CATNALQGNTEAFF	TGTGCCACGAACGCATTACAGGGAAACACTGAAGCTTTCTTT
NA	TRBD2	TRBJ2-2	TRBV7-9	18	CASSSIAGGDTNTGELFF	TGTGCCAGCAGCTCCATAGCGGGGGGCGACACAAACACCGGGGAGCTGTTTTTT
NA	NA	TRBJ2-7	TRBV6-6	13	CASSVGPTYEQYF	TGTGCCAGCTCTGTCGGGCCCACCTACGAGCAGTACTTC
NA	TRBD2	TRBJ2-7	TRBV4-2	16	CASSQDSERGGREQYF	TGTGCCAGCAGCCAAGATAGCGAGCGGGGGGGCCGCGAGCAGTACTTC
NA	NA	TRBJ1-5	TRBV12-1	17	CASSAGQGKGRNQPQHF	TGTGCCAGCAGCGCCGGACAGGGAAAAGGGAGAAACCAGCCCCAGCATTTT
once	NA	TRBJ1-2	TRBV19	11	CASSEAYGYTF	TGTGCCAGTAGTGAGGCGTATGGCTACACCTTC
NA	NA	TRBJ2-7	TRBV28	15	CASSFPKTASYEQYF	TGTGCCAGCAGTTTTCCCAAGACAGCTAGCTACGAGCAGTACTTC
NA	TRBD2	TRBJ2-1	TRBV9	15	CASSHGTSGRNEQFF	TGTGCCAGCAGCCACGGGACTAGCGGGAGAAATGAGCAGTTCTTC
NA	NA	TRBJ2-5	TRBV10-3	16	CAISESSIAQEETQYF	TGTGCCATCAGTGAGTCCTCGATAGCCCAAGAAGAGACCCAGTACTTC
NA	NA	TRBJ1-5	TRBV27	13	CASSGMSNQPQHF	TGTGCCAGCAGTGGGATGAGCAATCAGCCCCAGCATTTT
NA	NA	TRBJ2-7	TRBV13	13	CASSSTNAYEQYF	TGTGCCAGCAGCTCAACCAACGCCTACGAGCAGTACTTC
NA	TRBD2	TRBJ2-7	TRBV29-1	15	CSVNGLAGLIYEQYF	TGCAGCGTTAATGGACTAGCGGGATTGATTTATGAGCAGTACTTC
NA	NA	TRBJ2-3	TRBV4-2	14	CASSQDYRTDTQYF	TGTGCCAGCAGCCAAGACTATCGCACAGATACGCAGTATTTT
NA	NA	TRBJ2-3	TRBV9	16	CASSVVAGGTTDTQYF	TGTGCCAGCAGCGTAGTCGCCGGTGGGACCACAGATACGCAGTATTTT
once	TRBD2	TRBJ2-7	TRBV29-1	13	CSVDPGGEYEQYF	TGCAGCGTAGATCCCGGGGGGGAGTACGAGCAGTACTTC
NA	NA	TRBJ2-1	TRBV6-1	14	CASSEFSGDNEQFF	TGTGCCAGCAGTGAATTTTCCGGGGACAATGAGCAGTTCTTC
NA	TRBD2	TRBJ2-7	TRBV2	13	CASSSGSGYEQYF	TGTGCCAGCAGTAGCGGGAGTGGCTACGAGCAGTACTTC
NA	NA	TRBJ1-2	TRBV27	13	CASSFFGQGGYTF	TGTGCCAGCAGTTTCTTCGGCCAGGGAGGCTACACCTTC
NA	NA	TRBJ2-7	TRBV30	17	CAWSVGLGVTEHYEQYF	TGTGCCTGGAGTGTAGGTTTAGGCGTGACTGAGCACTACGAGCAGTACTTC
once	NA	TRBJ1-5	TRBV7-9	13	CASSKGGRQPQHF	TGTGCCAGCAGCAAGGGAGGGCGTCAGCCCCAGCATTTT
few	TRBD1	TRBJ2-7	TRBV5-4	16	CASSSEGGRTWYEQYF	TGTGCCAGCAGCTCCGAAGGGGGCAGGACATGGTACGAGCAGTACTTC
NA	TRBD1	TRBJ2-3	TRBV7-9	14	CASSIGTGQDTQYF	TGTGCCAGCAGCATTGGGACAGGGCAAGATACGCAGTATTTT
NA	NA	TRBJ1-6	TRBV6-1	16	CASSEALFSQNSPLHF	TGTGCCAGCAGTGAAGCGCTATTCTCCCAGAATTCACCCCTCCACTTT
NA	NA	TRBJ1-2	TRBV7-9	14	CASSLEVGGHGYTF	TGTGCCAGCAGCTTAGAGGTCGGGGGGCACGGCTACACCTTC
NA	NA	TRBJ2-7	TRBV7-6	15	CASSLALAVLAEQYF	TGTGCCAGCAGCTTAGCCTTGGCTGTTCTGGCCGAGCAGTACTTC
NA	NA	TRBJ1-1	TRBV27	14	CASSWEGGNTEAFF	TGTGCCAGCAGTTGGGAGGGAGGGAACACTGAAGCTTTCTTT
once	NA	TRBJ1-2	TRBV9	16	CASSVARGSTHYGYTF	TGTGCCAGCAGCGTAGCCAGGGGCTCAACCCATTATGGCTACACCTTC
NA	TRBD2	TRBJ2-7	TRBV2	16	CASSEGTSGGVDEQYF	TGTGCCAGCAGCGAAGGGACTAGCGGGGGAGTCGACGAGCAGTACTTC
NA	TRBD1	TRBJ1-5	TRBV5-6	14	CASSSGQTNQPQHF	TGTGCCAGCAGCTCGGGACAGACCAATCAGCCCCAGCATTTT
NA	NA	TRBJ2-7	TRBV6-5	13	CASSYDTSWEQYF	TGTGCCAGCAGTTACGACACCTCCTGGGAGCAGTACTTC
NA	TRBD1	TRBJ1-2	TRBV13	16	CASSLGRGTGVDGYTF	TGTGCCAGCAGCTTAGGCCGTGGGACAGGGGTCGATGGCTACACCTTC
NA	NA	TRBJ1-5	TRBV5-6	14	CASSFGAGSQPQHF	TGTGCCAGCAGCTTTGGGGCAGGTTCTCAGCCCCAGCATTTT
NA	NA	TRBJ2-1	TRBV6-5	15	CASSSGPPSYNEQFF	TGTGCCAGCAGCTCGGGACCCCCCTCCTACAATGAGCAGTTCTTC
NA	NA	TRBJ2-1	TRBV5-4	12	CASRLDLNEQFF	TGTGCCAGCAGGTTAGACCTCAATGAGCAGTTCTTC
few	NA	TRBJ2-1	TRBV2	15	CASSDKASSYNEQFF	TGTGCCAGCAGTGACAAAGCGAGCTCCTACAATGAGCAGTTCTTC
once	TRBD2	TRBJ2-5	TRBV7-6	14	CASSLAELQETQYF	TGTGCCAGCAGCCTAGCGGAACTCCAAGAGACCCAGTACTTC
once	TRBD1	TRBJ2-2	TRBV6-5	16	CASSYLDRADTGELFF	TGTGCCAGCAGTTACCTGGACAGGGCGGACACCGGGGAGCTGTTTTTT
NA	TRBD2	TRBJ2-1	TRBV5-1	19	CASSSEPGLAGVMDNEQFF	TGCGCCAGCAGTTCCGAACCGGGACTAGCGGGAGTAATGGACAATGAGCAGTTCTTC
NA	NA	TRBJ2-7	TRBV5-1	15	CASSFREGGVYEQYF	TGCGCCAGCAGCTTCAGGGAGGGGGGGGTCTACGAGCAGTACTTC
NA	NA	TRBJ2-2	TRBV19	13	CASSPDPPGELFF	TGTGCCAGTAGTCCGGACCCCCCCGGGGAGCTGTTTTTT